The T cell receptor (beta chain) described here comes from a study of Graves' ophthalmopathy and Graves' hyperthyroidism. For repertoire sequencing, the TCR beta CDR3 regions were amplified from RNA transcripts. First-round RT-PCR employed HTBI primers, with a second-round multiplex PCR after it. Via MiXCR, TCRdb re-called the multiplex PCR reads, giving one row per CDR3 protein. The sample has 580,000 or so distinct CDR3 sequences, approximately 37% seen once; the top ten hold 3.5% to 5%. In its sample, this clonotype was seen many times. At one boundary the junction diverges from the germline segment, which might be a read error. Germline V CDR1 and CDR2: SGHRS, YFSETQ. The CDR3 loop spans 13 amino acids.

The sample consisted of peripheral blood or thyroid tissue (not recorded which). The chain combines TRBV5-1 with TRBJ1-1, with a possible D match to TRBD1 (6 bases). The source of this sequence is an adult man with Graves' hyperthyroidism. The chain's CDR3 is CASSLQGNTEAFF. The CDR3 coding sequence is TGTGCCAGCAGCTTACAGGGGAACACTGAAGCTTTCTTT.